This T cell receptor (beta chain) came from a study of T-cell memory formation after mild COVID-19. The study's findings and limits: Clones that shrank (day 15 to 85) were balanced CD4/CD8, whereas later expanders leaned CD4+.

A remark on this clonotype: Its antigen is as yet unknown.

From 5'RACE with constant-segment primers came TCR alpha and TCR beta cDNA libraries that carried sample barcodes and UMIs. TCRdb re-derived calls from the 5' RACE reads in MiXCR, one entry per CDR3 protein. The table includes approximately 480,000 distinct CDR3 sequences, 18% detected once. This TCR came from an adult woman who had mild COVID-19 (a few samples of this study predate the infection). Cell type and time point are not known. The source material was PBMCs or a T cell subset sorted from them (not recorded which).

DNA for the CDR3: TGTGCCAGCAGTTTGCTCGTACAGGGGAATGAGCAGTTCTTC. Protein product: CASSLLVQGNEQFF. This sequence joins TRBV27 and TRBJ2-1; 7 positions match TRBD1. CDR3 length: 14 residues. V shed 3 bases, J shed 7 bases, and the junction held 6 bases outside the gene matches. The germline V gene encodes CDR1 MNHEY and CDR2 SMNVEV (reference sequence).